The present T cell receptor (beta chain) was sequenced within a study of brain T cells in children with intractable seizures. The repertoire was sequenced with immunoSEQ multiplex PCR; TCRdb's copy has only in-frame clones and lacks some. The table lists about 64,000 clones, more than 95% of them singletons. This CDR3 is built from 15 residues. After removal of 2 bases from V and 4 bases from J, the junction contained 2 bases not matched to a gene. Germline-derived CDR1 and CDR2 are SGHVS and FNYEAQ. The sequenced cases were selected for having the highest brain T cell transcript signatures. Study-level results: Pre- and post-surgery blood differed in depth, so pre-surgery absences may be undersampling.

Points on this clone: Its cognate antigen is unknown.

The TCR comes from a boy in the first two years of life with focal cortical dysplasia and intractable seizures. This chain links TRBV7-6 with TRBJ2-1, with 10 bases identical to TRBD2. The input for sequencing was peripheral blood, taken at surgery. CDR3 sequence: CASSLTAGGYNEQFF. CDR3 in DNA: TGTGCCAGCAGCTTAACAGCGGGGGGGTACAATGAGCAGTTCTTC.